Below, 12 T cell receptor beta chains from the same sample are listed, as sequenced in a study of cytomegalovirus exposure and HLA in healthy donors. With 60 Vbeta and 13 Jbeta primers, the PCR was carried out. Generated by immunoSEQ multiplex PCR, the TCRdb table keeps only in-frame clones and is missing some. Among approximately 160,000 clones listed, around 76% were seen once. Sequenced sample: PBMCs. These receptors all come from a woman aged 40 to 50 in good health and CMV-seronegative.

CDR3 sequence reads: CASSRTGLANTGELFF. The CDR3 nucleotides are TGTGCCAGCAGCCGTACAGGGCTCGCTAACACCGGGGAGCTGTTTTTT. The chain has TRBV14 and TRBJ2-2; maybe TRBD1 (6 bases). Germline CDR1 is SGHDN and CDR2 is FVKESK. This CDR3 comprises 16 residues. Trimming took off 4 bases at V and 2 bases at J, with 14 bases between the two ends.

The chain employs TRBV5-1 and TRBJ2-1, with 9 bases fitting TRBD1. The germline V gene encodes CDR1 SGHRS and CDR2 YFSETQ. This CDR3 is 14 amino acids long. V dropped 8 bases and J dropped 8; count of bases not matched to a gene: 11. The CDR3 here is CASHKEQGADEQFF. Here the CDR3 DNA reads TGCGCCAGTCATAAGGAACAGGGGGCGGATGAGCAGTTCTTC. The full variable domain, with the rest looked up from reference TRBV5-1 and TRBJ2-1, is KAGVTQTPRYLIKTRGQQVTLSCSPISGHRSVSWYQQTPGQGLQFLFEYFSETQRNKGNFPGRFSGRQFSNSRSEMNVSTLELGDSALYLCASHKEQGADEQFFGPGTRLTVL.

V and J are TRBV28 and TRBJ1-1; 9 bases line up with TRBD1. Germline CDR1 reads MDHEN; CDR2 reads SYDVKM. CDR3 size: 13 residues. V was pared by 2 bases and J by 6 bases, with 1 base of the junction left unmatched. The CDR3: CASSLDRGAEAFF. The CDR3 DNA is TGTGCCAGCAGTTTAGACAGGGGGGCTGAAGCTTTCTTT.

This clone was observed a handful of times. The chain employs TRBV28 and TRBJ2-1, with TRBD2 matching 9 bases. V gave up 10 bases and J gave up 1 base; unmatched junction bases: 11. The length of the CDR3 is 16 residues. CDR1 MDHEN and CDR2 SYDVKM come from the germline V gene. The CDR3 region is CAIRTSAYRSYNEQFF. Here the CDR3 DNA reads TGTGCCATCCGGACTAGCGCCTACCGATCCTACAATGAGCAGTTCTTC.

J is TRBJ2-3 and V is TRBV10-3, with D uncertain. V dropped 9 bases and J dropped 1 base, with 17 bases sitting between them. CDR3 length equals 15 residues. The V gene's germline CDR1 is ENHRY and CDR2 SYGVKD. CDR3 residues: CAISFSGYGTDTQYF. The CDR3 DNA follows: TGTGCCATTTCCTTTTCCGGGTACGGCACAGATACGCAGTATTTT.

The rearrangement uses TRBV4-2 and TRBJ1-2; 8 bases are a match to TRBD1. V lost 0 bases and J lost 1; bases outside the gene matches: 7. The germline gives CDR1 LGHNA, CDR2 YNFKEQ. CDR3 length: 17 amino acids. The CDR3, as DNA: TGTGCCAGCAGCCAAGAACTTGGGACAGGCTTTAACTATGGCTACACCTTC. Protein: CASSQELGTGFNYGYTF.

The V call is TRBV2, the J call TRBJ1-1; D not resolved. The CDR3 sequence is 11 residues long. Germline values: CDR1 SNHLY, CDR2 FYNNEI. V was clipped by 4 bases and J by 11 bases, with 11 bases between them. CDR3 protein: CASSGTGEAFF. In nucleotides, the CDR3 is TGTGCCAGCAGTGGAACCGGGGAGGCTTTCTTT.

This clone turned up a few times. This rearrangement joins TRBV27 to TRBJ1-1; D possibly corresponds to TRBD1 (6 bases). V shed 6 bases and J shed 0 bases, with 14 bases lying between them. Germline loops: CDR1 MNHEY, CDR2 SMNVEV (reference sequence). This CDR3 has 15 residues. The CDR3 sequence is CASRIAGTLNTEAFF. CDR3 sequence (DNA): TGTGCCAGCAGGATAGCCGGGACACTGAACACTGAAGCTTTCTTT.

This clone was seen only a few times. The identical CDR3 is also encoded by other nucleotide sequences in the sample. V usage is TRBV18 and J usage is TRBJ2-7; 7 nucleotides line up with TRBD2. The CDR3 has 12 amino acids. Germline V gene sequence: CDR1 KGHSH, CDR2 LQKENI. The junction had 2 bases not matched to a gene; V was cut back by 2 bases and J by 7 bases. The CDR3 region has the DNA TGTGCCAGCTCACCAAGGGGAGGGGAGCAGTACTTC. It is translated as CASSPRGGEQYF.

J is TRBJ1-2 and V is TRBV14; D call uncertain. The CDR3 has 13 residues. CDR1 and CDR2 from the germline V gene are SGHDN and FVKESK. Trimming shortened V by 4 bases and J by 6 bases, and 12 bases separated the two germline ends. The CDR3 region is CASSPRGGDGYTF. CDR3 DNA sequence: TGTGCCAGCAGCCCTCGGGGTGGCGATGGCTACACCTTC.

The chain uses TRBV2 and TRBJ2-5; D uncertain. With 0 bases removed from V and 4 bases from J, the gap between germline ends came to 9 bases. CDR1 and CDR2 (germline): SNHLY, FYNNEI. This CDR3 contains 14 residues. In nucleotides, the CDR3 is TGTGCCAGCAGTGAAGCCCTAGGTGGAGAGACCCAGTACTTC. This gives the protein CASSEALGGETQYF.

The gene calls are TRBV7-3 and TRBJ1-5; D not certain. Trimming pared 2 bases from V and 3 bases from J, leaving 5 bases between. The length of the CDR3 is 13 residues. Germline assignment: CDR1 SGHTA and CDR2 FQGTGA. Written as DNA, the CDR3 is TGTGCCAGCAGCTTAGGCAACAATCAGCCCCAGCATTTT. It encodes CASSLGNNQPQHF.